This T cell receptor (beta chain) was profiled in a study of blood T cell repertoires in COVID-19. Study-level information: Samples came from the United States, Italy and Spain, spanning acute and convalescent COVID-19. PBMCs, B-cell-depleted T cells, or T cells were the source of the cDNA or gDNA that made up the material.

The CDR3 totals 13 residues. The germline V gene encodes CDR1 SGHRS and CDR2 YFSETQ. The V end was cut by 7 bases, the J end by 3 bases, with 14 bases between. Original processing methods: It was from reference gene primer amplification that nucleated cell counts were estimated. Assay: immunoSEQ multiplex PCR; the TCRdb copy retains only in-frame clones and omits some. For V, J and clone size, that table is used; D and trimming come from the DNA. The repertoire includes approximately 270,000 clones, roughly 86% of them detected once, and approximately 9% sits in the top ten. Sequenced material: peripheral blood. The J gene is TRBJ2-7, the V gene TRBV5-1; D not resolved. The clonotype comes from a man aged 40-55 years with active or convalescent COVID-19. The DNA of the CDR3 is TGCGCCAGCGGCACCTTAACGGGCTACGAGCAGTACTTC. Protein product: CASGTLTGYEQYF.